The clone carrying this T cell receptor beta chain was detected a few times. This sample was included in a study of regulatory T cells in long-lasting Graves disease. The CDR3 sequence is 13 residues long. Germline V gene sequence: CDR1 MNHEY, CDR2 SMNVEV (reference sequence). V was pared by 7 bases and J by 7 bases, with 14 bases between. Indicated time point: persistent/refractory GD, antithyroid drugs over 5 years with positive TRAb. RNA from PBMCs was the source of the TCR library. iRepertoire HTBI primers and Arm-PCR of CDR3 regions built TCR beta libraries. TCRdb reprocessed the multiplex PCR reads with MiXCR, giving one entry per CDR3 protein. The profile covers a few hundred thousand distinct CDR3 sequences, with around 20% appearing a single time and approximately 14% taken by the ten largest.

The source of this sequence is a female donor with Graves disease. Sample: peripheral blood mononuclear cells (PBMCs), taken when the disease was refractory, from a patient treated with antithyroid drugs. The V gene is TRBV27, the J gene TRBJ1-5, with D possibly matching TRBD1 (5 bases). The CDR3 here is CASTPVGGQPQHF. Here the CDR3 DNA reads TGTGCCAGCACCCCGGTGGGGGGACAGCCCCAGCATTTT.